The 7 T cell receptor beta chains presented below share a single source sample, sequenced in a study of cytomegalovirus exposure and HLA in healthy donors. PCR employed 60 Vbeta and 13 Jbeta primers. Assay used: immunoSEQ multiplex PCR; TCRdb lists only in-frame clones, some missing. The table lists some 51,000 clones. Sequencing used PBMCs. These receptors all come from a man between 50 and 59 years old in good health and CMV-seropositive.

This chain joins TRBV13 and TRBJ1-1, with D possibly TRBD1 on 6 matching bases. V shed 2 bases and J shed 10 bases, with 17 bases lying between them. In germline, CDR1 is PRHDT, CDR2 FYEKMQ (reference sequence). The CDR3 loop spans 14 amino acids. The CDR3 spells CASSLSWRGRGAFF. The CDR3 coding sequence is TGTGCCAGCAGCTTATCCTGGCGGGGGCGTGGAGCTTTCTTT.

CDR3 coding DNA: TGCAGCGTTGGGGCGGAGGGCGGCAAAAACATTCAGTACTTC. Its protein product is CSVGAEGGKNIQYF. This chain connects TRBV29-1 to TRBJ2-4; D perhaps matches TRBD2 (6 bases). With 4 bases removed from V and 3 bases from J, the gap between germline ends came to 13 bases. Germline V gene sequence: CDR1 SQVTM, CDR2 ANQGSEA. The CDR3 has 14 residues.

The chain employs TRBV10-3 and TRBJ1-1; weak D call: TRBD1 (5 bases). The V end was cut by 2 bases, the J end by 4 bases, with 11 bases between. This CDR3 is built from 14 residues. The germline V gene encodes CDR1 ENHRY and CDR2 SYGVKD. CDR3 loop: CAISEGGKRTEAFF. Here the CDR3 DNA reads TGTGCCATCAGTGAGGGGGGGAAGCGCACTGAAGCTTTCTTT.

V usage is TRBV18 and J usage is TRBJ2-7, with a possible D match to TRBD1 (6 bases). The V and J ends lost 3 bases and 2 bases respectively, with 17 bases between them. This CDR3 is built from 16 residues. Germline-derived CDR1 and CDR2 are KGHSH and LQKENI. The CDR3: CASSPPSGGRAYEQYF. The DNA of the CDR3 is TGTGCCAGCTCACCCCCAAGTGGGGGCCGCGCCTACGAGCAGTACTTC.

The V and J genes are TRBV10-3 and TRBJ2-3; D perhaps matches TRBD2 (6 bases). CDR1 and CDR2 from the germline V gene are ENHRY and SYGVKD. V lost 10 bases and J lost 2, with 19 bases in between. The CDR3 loop spans 15 amino acids. The CDR3 sequence: CATAFNTGVTDTQYF. The DNA for the CDR3 is TGTGCCACCGCTTTCAACACGGGGGTCACAGATACGCAGTATTTT.

V usage is TRBV6-4 and J usage is TRBJ2-7, with D maybe TRBD2 (5 bases). This CDR3 spans 12 amino acids. Germline V gives CDR1 MRHNA, CDR2 SNTAGT. V dropped 2 bases and J dropped 3 bases, with 5 bases sitting between them. In DNA, the CDR3 is TGTGCCAGCAGTGACGCGGGCTACGAGCAGTACTTC. This encodes CASSDAGYEQYF.

The chain joins TRBV21-1 to TRBJ1-2; TRBD1, as called in the table, went unchecked against the DNA. TRBV21-1 is listed as a pseudogene. The CDR3 covers 17 residues. The CDR3, as DNA: TGTGCCAGCAGCAAACCGACAGGGTTATCGGTGGTGGTGTGTTACACCTTC. Amino acids: CASSKPTGLSVVVCYTF.